The T cell receptor beta chain under discussion was sequenced for a study of CD8+ T cells in alopecia areata (dated by TCRdb to about 2018). General notes on the study: The treated patients took part in an open-label pilot trial in which moderate-to-severe alopecia areata was treated with oral tofacitinib at 5 to 10 mg twice daily. Tofacitinib was administered for 6 to 18 months, and 6 months of follow-up off drug were then conducted to assess delayed response and recurrence. In treated patients, disease severity was measured using the SALT score, which gives the percentage of scalp surface area affected. To study T cell clonal expansion in alopecia areata, the researchers applied high-throughput TCRbeta sequencing to both the C3H/HeJ mouse model and human patients. Scalp tissue and sorted CD4+ and CD8+ peripheral blood T cells from patchy and totalis/universalis alopecia areata patients and from healthy controls were covered by human TCRbeta sequencing. Tofacitinib-treated patients had biopsies at baseline and at 4 and 24 weeks of treatment, with a later scalp biopsy in several patients. Scalp clonality was compared across normal scalp (n=4), patchy alopecia areata scalp (n=8), and alopecia totalis/universalis scalp (n=8). RNA came from the PAXgene miRNA kit for fixed scalp, the miRNeasy kit for PBMCs, and the RNeasy kit for mouse skin. TCRbeta CDR3 regions were amplified by immunoSEQ multiplex PCR with 35 Vbeta forward and 13 Jbeta reverse primers.

The library was made by the immunoSEQ multiplex PCR assay. RNA was extracted from all samples and reverse transcribed into cDNA as template for TCR sequencing. SuperScript III was used to make first-strand cDNA, primed with a 2:1 mix of oligo-dT and random hexamers. A synthetic immune receptor repertoire was used to measure amplification bias, and any remaining bias was corrected computationally. Concerning the study's data processing: Raw reads were preprocessed for error removal, and CDR3 was defined according to IMGT conventions as running from the conserved cysteine to phenylalanine. Clonality was calculated as 1 minus Shannon entropy normalized by log2 of the number of productive unique TCRs. Scalp TCRbeta sequences were cross-referenced with sorted blood CD4 and CD8 repertoires so that the CD4 or CD8 identity of scalp clones could be inferred. In its TCRdb copy, this immuneACCESS table keeps in-frame sequences only and misses some clones. Where compared with another copy, unresolved V genes explain less than half of these, and the others have no known cause. D and trimming were read from the DNA, whereas the V and J calls and clone size are those reported in that table. The sample contains around 86,000 clones, just over 70% of them found a single time. The ten largest account for around a sixth of the sample.

The treatment or condition label here, explained by the study, means: oral pan-JAK inhibitor, 5-10 mg twice daily. Lesional scalp punch biopsies and peripheral blood were collected from alopecia areata patients. PBMCs were separated by density centrifugation and stained for CD3, CD4 and CD8, after which CD4+ and CD8+ T cells were sorted on a FACSAria. The germline ends are 16 bases apart after V is trimmed by 7 bases and J by 1 base. The germline V gene specifies SNHLY as CDR1 and FYNNEI as CDR2. The CDR3 measures 15 amino acids from cysteine to phenylalanine. Only CDR3 DNA is held: 45 bases, read in frame from base 1. Comments on this clone: Its antigen is currently not known. Base qualities were left out, and no much larger clone turns up one base away.

Broad study findings and their caveats: Because the treated cohort was small and included a single nonresponder, larger studies are needed to assess links between baseline CD8+ expansion and response. Higher clonality and more expanded CD8+ clones were observed in lesional scalp than in normal scalp, particularly in alopecia totalis/universalis, a finding suggestive of antigenic drive. Compared with mice, TCR sequences shared between patients were less clear, possibly partly because of HLA diversity across the patient population. During tofacitinib treatment, many expanded lesional clones stuck around in both scalp and blood, and this persistence may partly explain why relapse happens after treatment is stopped. Scalp TCR repertoire analysis is complicated because resident alphabeta T cells in normal human skin are also sequenced, whereas mouse skin is dominated by gammadelta T cells. Tofacitinib significantly decreased scalp clonality and the number of expanded CD8+ clones among the top 100 scalp clones.

Sequenced material: CD8+ T cells sorted from blood, taken at approximately week 44, from a patient treated with tofacitinib. This TCR was sampled from a human donor with alopecia areata. The rearrangement combines TRBV2 with TRBJ1-1; TRBD1 could be the D gene, as 6 bases match. CDR3 protein: CASTTGYGRNTEAFF. Here is the DNA: TGTGCCAGCACTACAGGGTATGGAAGGAACACTGAAGCTTTCTTT. Joined to the reference TRBV2 and TRBJ1-1 proteins, this CDR3 gives the full variable domain: EPEVTQTPSHQVTQMGQEVILRCVPISNHLYFYWYRQILGQKVEFLVSFYNNEISEKSEIFDDQFSVERPDGSNFTLKIRSTKLEDSAMYFCASTTGYGRNTEAFFGQGTRLTVV.